This TCR beta chain appears in the sequencing data of a study of shared T cell receptors in the human thymus. Sequencing used immunoSEQ multiplex PCR; TCRdb keeps in-frame clones, though not all of them. The sample has over 650,000 clones; more than 75% are singletons. The V gene's germline CDR1 is MGHDK and CDR2 SYGVNS. CDR3 length: 18 amino acids. Trimming removed 8 bases from V and 4 bases from J; junction bases left unmatched: 20. These same data were also listed under a study on human thymus T cells. That work contributes: Corrective surgery for congenital heart defects was being performed on the healthy Finnish infants who were the donors. Thymic material originated from resections removed in the course of corrective heart surgery. Thymic and blood repertoires seemed to favor certain V and J genes. Related research has reported that thymic repertoires overlap highly among unrelated individuals.

The sample taken for sequencing was thymocytes. The sequence came from a boy younger than two with a congenital heart defect. The chain employs TRBV25-1 and TRBJ2-5; 9 positions match TRBD2. The CDR3 bases are TGTGCCAGCGAAGGGATTACCGGGACTAGCATTTTCGGAGAGACCCAGTACTTC. Its protein is CASEGITGTSIFGETQYF.